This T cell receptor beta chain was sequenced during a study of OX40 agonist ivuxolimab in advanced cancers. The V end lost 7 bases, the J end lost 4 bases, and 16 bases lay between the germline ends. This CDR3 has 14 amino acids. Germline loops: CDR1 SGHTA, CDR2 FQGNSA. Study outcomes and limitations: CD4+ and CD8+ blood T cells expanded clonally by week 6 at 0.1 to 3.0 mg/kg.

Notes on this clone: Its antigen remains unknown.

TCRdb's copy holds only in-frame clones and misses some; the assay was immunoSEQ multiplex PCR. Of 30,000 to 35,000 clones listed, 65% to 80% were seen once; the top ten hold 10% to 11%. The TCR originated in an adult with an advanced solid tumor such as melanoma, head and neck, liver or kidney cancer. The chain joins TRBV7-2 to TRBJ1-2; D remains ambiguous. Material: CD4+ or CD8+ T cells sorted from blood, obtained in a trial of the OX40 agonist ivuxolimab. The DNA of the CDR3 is TGTGCCAGCATCCCAGTGGGGAGGGCCTATGGCTACACCTTC. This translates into CASIPVGRAYGYTF. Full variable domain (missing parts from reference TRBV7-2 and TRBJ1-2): GAGVSQSPSNKVTEKGKDVELRCDPISGHTALYWYRQSLGQGLEFLIYFQGNSAPDKSGLPSDRFSAERTGGSVSTLTIQRTQQEDSAVYLCASIPVGRAYGYTFGSGTRLTVV.